This T cell receptor beta chain originates from a study of Ad26.COV2.S vaccination and SARS-CoV-2 variants. Germline CDR1 is LNHDA and CDR2 is SQIVND (reference sequence). This CDR3 is built from 13 residues. The V and J ends lost 1 base and 7 bases respectively, with 7 bases between them. Sequenced by immunoSEQ multiplex PCR; TCRdb stores in-frame clones only, minus some. The sample consists of 450,000 to 550,000 clones, roughly nine tenths of them appearing once. The treatment here: some 20 received Ad26.COV2.S at low or high dose, single or two shots; about 5 received placebo; per-sample allocation not given. The samples date from day 63 after the first vaccine or placebo injection. The table lists this clone with a count of one.

The chain has TRBV19 and TRBJ2-2; D is unresolved. The source of this sequence is a person aged 18-60 years who received the Ad26.COV2.S COVID-19 vaccine or a placebo. The sample here was peripheral blood, taken in a trial of Ad26.COV2.S vaccine versus placebo. CDR3 region: CASSIGRIGELFF. For the CDR3, the DNA is TGTGCCAGTAGTATAGGCAGGATCGGGGAGCTGTTTTTT.